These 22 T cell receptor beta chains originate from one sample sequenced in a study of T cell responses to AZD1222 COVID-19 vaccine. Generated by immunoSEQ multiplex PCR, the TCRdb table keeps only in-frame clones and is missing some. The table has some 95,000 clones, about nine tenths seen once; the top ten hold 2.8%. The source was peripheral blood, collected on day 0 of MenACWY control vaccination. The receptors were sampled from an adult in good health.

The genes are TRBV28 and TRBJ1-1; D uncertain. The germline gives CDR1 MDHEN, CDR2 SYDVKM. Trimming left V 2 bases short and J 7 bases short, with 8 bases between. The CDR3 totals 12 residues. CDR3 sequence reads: CASSLGYFEAFF. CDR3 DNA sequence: TGTGCCAGCAGTTTAGGGTATTTTGAAGCTTTCTTT.

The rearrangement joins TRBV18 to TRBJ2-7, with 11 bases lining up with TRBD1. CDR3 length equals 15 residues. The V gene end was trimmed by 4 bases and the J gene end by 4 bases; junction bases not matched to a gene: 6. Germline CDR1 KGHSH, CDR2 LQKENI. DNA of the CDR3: TGTGCCAGCTCACTCAGGACAGGGGGCGGATACGAGCAGTACTTC. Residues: CASSLRTGGGYEQYF.

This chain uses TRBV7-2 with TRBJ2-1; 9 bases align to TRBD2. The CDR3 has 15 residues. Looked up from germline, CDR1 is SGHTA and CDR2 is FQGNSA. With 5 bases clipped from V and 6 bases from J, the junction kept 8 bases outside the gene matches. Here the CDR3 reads CASSNSGGLLNEQFF. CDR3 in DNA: TGTGCCAGCAGCAATAGCGGGGGTCTACTCAATGAGCAGTTCTTC. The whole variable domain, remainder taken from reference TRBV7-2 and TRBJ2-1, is GAGVSQSPSNKVTEKGKDVELRCDPISGHTALYWYRQSLGQGLEFLIYFQGNSAPDKSGLPSDRFSAERTGGSVSTLTIQRTQQEDSAVYLCASSNSGGLLNEQFFGPGTRLTVL.

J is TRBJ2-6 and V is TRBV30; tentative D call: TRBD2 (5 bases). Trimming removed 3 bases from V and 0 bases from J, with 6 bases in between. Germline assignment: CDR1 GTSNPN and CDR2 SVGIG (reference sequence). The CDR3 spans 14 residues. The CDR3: CAWRRDSGANVLTF. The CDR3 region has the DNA TGTGCCTGGAGACGGGACTCTGGGGCCAACGTCCTGACTTTC.

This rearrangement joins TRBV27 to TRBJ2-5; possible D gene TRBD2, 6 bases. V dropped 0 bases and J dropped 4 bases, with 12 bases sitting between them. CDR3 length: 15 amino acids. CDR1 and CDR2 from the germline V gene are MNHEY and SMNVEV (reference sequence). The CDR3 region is CASSLSGTAGETQYF. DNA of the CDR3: TGTGCCAGCAGTTTATCCGGGACTGCCGGAGAGACCCAGTACTTC.

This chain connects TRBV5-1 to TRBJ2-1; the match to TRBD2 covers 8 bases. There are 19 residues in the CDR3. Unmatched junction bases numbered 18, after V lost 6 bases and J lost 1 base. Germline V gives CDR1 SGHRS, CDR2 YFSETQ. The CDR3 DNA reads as TGCGCCAGCATCGGGACTTTACAACGGGGGGGCTTTTCCTACAATGAGCAGTTCTTC. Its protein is CASIGTLQRGGFSYNEQFF.

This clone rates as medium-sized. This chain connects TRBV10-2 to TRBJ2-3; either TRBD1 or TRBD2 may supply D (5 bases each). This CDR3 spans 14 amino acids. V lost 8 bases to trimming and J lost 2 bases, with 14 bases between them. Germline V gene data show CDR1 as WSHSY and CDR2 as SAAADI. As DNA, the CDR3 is TGCGCCAGCCTAACGGGGACCGCCACAGATACGCAGTATTTT. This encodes CASLTGTATDTQYF.

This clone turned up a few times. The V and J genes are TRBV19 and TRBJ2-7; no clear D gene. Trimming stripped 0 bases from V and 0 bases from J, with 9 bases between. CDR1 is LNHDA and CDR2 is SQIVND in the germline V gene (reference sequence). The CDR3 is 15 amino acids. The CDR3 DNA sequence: TGTGCCAGTAGTATAGATGCAGGAGCCTCCTACGAGCAGTACTTC. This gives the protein CASSIDAGASYEQYF.

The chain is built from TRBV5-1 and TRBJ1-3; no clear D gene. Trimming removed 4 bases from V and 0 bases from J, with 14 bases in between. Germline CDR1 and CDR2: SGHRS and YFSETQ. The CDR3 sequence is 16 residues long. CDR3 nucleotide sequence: TGCGCCAGCAGCCAACTAGGCGGAAACTCTGGAAACACCATATATTTT. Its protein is CASSQLGGNSGNTIYF.

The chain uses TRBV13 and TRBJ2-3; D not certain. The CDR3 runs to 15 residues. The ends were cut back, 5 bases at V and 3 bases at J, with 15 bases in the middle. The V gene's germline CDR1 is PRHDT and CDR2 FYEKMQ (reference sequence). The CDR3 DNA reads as TGTGCCAGCAGCGAACGCCTAGAATCGACAGATACGCAGTATTTT. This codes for CASSERLESTDTQYF.

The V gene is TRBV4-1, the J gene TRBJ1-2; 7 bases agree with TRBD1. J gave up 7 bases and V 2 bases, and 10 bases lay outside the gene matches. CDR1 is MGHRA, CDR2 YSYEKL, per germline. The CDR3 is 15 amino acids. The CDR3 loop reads CASSQPGQDVGGYTF. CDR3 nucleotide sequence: TGCGCCAGCAGCCAACCCGGACAGGACGTAGGTGGCTACACCTTC.

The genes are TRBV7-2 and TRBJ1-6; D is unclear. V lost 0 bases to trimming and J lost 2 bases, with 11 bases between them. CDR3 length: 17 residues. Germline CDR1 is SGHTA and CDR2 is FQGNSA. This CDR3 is CASSLAKENPYNSPLHF. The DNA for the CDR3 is TGTGCCAGCAGCTTAGCGAAGGAGAACCCCTATAATTCACCCCTCCACTTT.

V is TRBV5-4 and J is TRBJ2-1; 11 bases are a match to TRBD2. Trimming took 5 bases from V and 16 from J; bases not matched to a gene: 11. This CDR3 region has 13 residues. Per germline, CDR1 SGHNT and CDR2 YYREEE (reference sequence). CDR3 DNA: TGTGCCAGCAGTTTTAGCGGGGGGGCCTATTCCTTCTTC. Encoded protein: CASSFSGGAYSFF. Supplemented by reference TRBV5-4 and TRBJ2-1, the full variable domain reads ETGVTQSPTHLIKTRGQQVTLRCSSQSGHNTVSWYQQALGQGPQFIFQYYREEENGRGNFPPRFSGLQFPNYSSELNVNALELDDSALYLCASSFSGGAYSFFGPGTRLTVL.

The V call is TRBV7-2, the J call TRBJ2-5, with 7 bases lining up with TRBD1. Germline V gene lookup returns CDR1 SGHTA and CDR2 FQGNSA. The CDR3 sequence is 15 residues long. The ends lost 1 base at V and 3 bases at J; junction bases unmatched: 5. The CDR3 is CASSLVRQGEETQYF. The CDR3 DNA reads TGTGCCAGCAGCTTAGTGCGCCAGGGGGAAGAGACCCAGTACTTC.

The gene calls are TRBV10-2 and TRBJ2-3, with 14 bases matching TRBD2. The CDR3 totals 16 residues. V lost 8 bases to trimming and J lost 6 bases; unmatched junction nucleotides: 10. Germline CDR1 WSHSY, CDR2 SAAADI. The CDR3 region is CASQMTSGGAGDTQYF. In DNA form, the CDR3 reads TGCGCCAGCCAAATGACTAGCGGGGGGGCCGGGGATACGCAGTATTTT.

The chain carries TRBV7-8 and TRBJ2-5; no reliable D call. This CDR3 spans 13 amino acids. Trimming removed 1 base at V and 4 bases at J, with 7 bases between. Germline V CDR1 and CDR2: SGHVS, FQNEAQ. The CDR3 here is CASSLVERETQYF. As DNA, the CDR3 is TGTGCCAGCAGCTTAGTCGAGCGAGAGACCCAGTACTTC.

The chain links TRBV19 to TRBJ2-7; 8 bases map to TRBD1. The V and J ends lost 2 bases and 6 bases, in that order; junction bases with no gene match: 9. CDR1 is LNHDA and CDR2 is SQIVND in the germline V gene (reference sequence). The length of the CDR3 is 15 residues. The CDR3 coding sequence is TGTGCCAGTAGTATAAGGTTAGGACAGGGCATCGAGCAGTACTTC. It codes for CASSIRLGQGIEQYF.

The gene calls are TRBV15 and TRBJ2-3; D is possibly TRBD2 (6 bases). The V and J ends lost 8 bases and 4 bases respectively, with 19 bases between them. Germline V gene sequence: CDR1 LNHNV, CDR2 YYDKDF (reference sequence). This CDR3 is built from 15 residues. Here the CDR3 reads CATSRGGLGADTQYF. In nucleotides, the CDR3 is TGTGCCACCTCCCGTGGGGGACTTGGAGCAGATACGCAGTATTTT.

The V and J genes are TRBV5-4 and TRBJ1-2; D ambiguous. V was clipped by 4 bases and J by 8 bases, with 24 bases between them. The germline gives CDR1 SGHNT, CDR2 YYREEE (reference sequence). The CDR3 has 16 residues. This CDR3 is CASSPGPHPTNWGYTF. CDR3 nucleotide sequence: TGTGCCAGCAGCCCCGGGCCCCACCCCACGAACTGGGGCTACACCTTC.

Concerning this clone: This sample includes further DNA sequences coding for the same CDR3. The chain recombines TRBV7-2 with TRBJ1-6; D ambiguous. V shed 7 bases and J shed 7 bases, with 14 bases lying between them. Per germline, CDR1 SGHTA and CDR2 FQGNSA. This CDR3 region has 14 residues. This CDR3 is CASNHRADNSPLHF. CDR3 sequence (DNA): TGTGCCAGCAACCACCGGGCCGACAATTCACCCCTCCACTTT.

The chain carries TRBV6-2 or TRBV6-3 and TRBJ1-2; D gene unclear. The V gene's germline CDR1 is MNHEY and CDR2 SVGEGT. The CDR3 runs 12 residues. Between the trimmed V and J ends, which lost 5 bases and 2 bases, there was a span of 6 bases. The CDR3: CASSAGNYGYTF. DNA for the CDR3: TGTGCCAGCAGTGCTGGGAACTATGGCTACACCTTC.

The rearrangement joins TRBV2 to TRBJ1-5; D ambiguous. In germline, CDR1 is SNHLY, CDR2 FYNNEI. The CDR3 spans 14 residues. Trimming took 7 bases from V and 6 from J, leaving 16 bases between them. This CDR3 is CASTGGNRGQPQHF. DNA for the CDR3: TGTGCCAGCACGGGAGGGAACCGGGGTCAGCCCCAGCATTTT. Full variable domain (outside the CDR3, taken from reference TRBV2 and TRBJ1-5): EPEVTQTPSHQVTQMGQEVILRCVPISNHLYFYWYRQILGQKVEFLVSFYNNEISEKSEIFDDQFSVERPDGSNFTLKIRSTKLEDSAMYFCASTGGNRGQPQHFGDGTRLSIL.